These T cell receptor beta chains were read from a single sample in a study of control samples from healthy donors and cancer patients. The method was immunoSEQ multiplex PCR; TCRdb's version includes in-frame clones alone and lacks a portion of them. This table holds roughly 73,000 clones, roughly 84% found once. The sequencing sample was made of blood. These receptors were obtained from a man aged 45-65 years in good health. Each CDR3 is given without its conserved first and last residue. The order of the fields is V gene, CDR3 protein.

V: TRBV4-3; CDR3: ASSQASGGLETQY
V: TRBV3-1/TRBV3-2; CDR3: ASSQGLYRGHEKLF
V: TRBV19; CDR3: ASSISGTAGNTIY
V: TRBV7-2; CDR3: ASSHFYEQY
V: TRBV14; CDR3: ASSQGLAGGHSYEQY
V: TRBV6-5; CDR3: ASRDRAWTEAF
V: TRBV4-1; CDR3: ASSQEISRNYGYT
V: TRBV10-3; CDR3: AIQGGGAGNQPQH
V: TRBV7-2; CDR3: ASSFSRSYEQY
V: TRBV15; CDR3: ATSRVRGHQPQH
V: TRBV25-1; CDR3: ASSGGTGIINTIY
V: TRBV20-1; CDR3: SASEGGRVSEQY
V: TRBV19; CDR3: ASSRDPTYEQY
V: TRBV15; CDR3: ATSSLPGQGAQAPYGYT
V: TRBV11-2; CDR3: ASSLPLGGTEAF
V: TRBV6-4; CDR3: ASSDRVSGSGKGVTQY
V: TRBV24-1; CDR3: ATGTSGRGYNEQF
V: TRBV30; CDR3: AWSSTGNTEAF
V: TRBV7-2; CDR3: ASSSGTGGYEQY
V: TRBV9; CDR3: ASSVVGLVPGELF
V: TRBV7-2; CDR3: ASSLARSGSGTDTQY
V: TRBV24-1; CDR3: ATSTFATGELF
V: TRBV6-5; CDR3: ASLQGRAGGELF